This T cell receptor beta chain was retrieved from a study of T cell responses to AZD1222 COVID-19 vaccine (dated by TCRdb to the early 2020s). As for the study more broadly: A total of just over 230 trial participants underwent TCR sequencing, of whom around 200 received two doses of AZD1222 and about 26 received two doses of the MenACWY control vaccine. Enrollment into the trials was organized by age into subgroups of 18-55, 56-69 and 70-plus years, and those subgroups contained about 150, 27 and 61 TCR-sequenced participants, respectively.

Notes on this clone: Its cognate antigen has yet to be identified. It has no much larger one-base neighbor in the sample; base qualities were not kept.

The sample's time point label, decoded: about 28 days (+/-7) after the second vaccine dose. AZD1222 recipients with second doses at about 4 weeks or about 12 weeks were pooled, because spike-specific TCR depth and breadth did not differ between schedules. Vaccinee samples were obtained from the UK trials COV001 and COV002, which included a single-blind randomized controlled phase 2/3 trial of AZD1222 (ChAdOx1 nCoV-19) in healthy adults. Trial participant PBMC samples were collected at day 0 and day 28 after the second dose for TCRbeta chain sequencing. The CDR3 regions of human TCRbeta chains were subjected to immunosequencing. On the study's bioinformatics: TCRs in the repertoires were compared against a reference library of SARS-CoV-2-specific TCRs that had been generated with the MIRA antigen-specificity platform. Breadth meant the fraction of unique TCRs that were SARS-CoV-2-associated, whereas depth meant the fraction of total T cells that were SARS-CoV-2-associated. Each spike-specific TCR was assigned to its reactive spike region and to a CD4 or CD8 class using the MIRA data. Log10-transformed breadth and depth values were compared by one-way ANOVA with Sidak's multiple comparisons tests. Sourced from immuneACCESS, this table was stored by TCRdb with only in-frame sequences that have V and J called. A share of the clones is absent; for the studies checked, an unresolved V gene accounts for under half, and the remainder has no known explanation. V and J calls and clone size come straight from that table; D and trimming were deduced from the DNA. The sample table records roughly 150,000 clones; more than 75% of these occur just once. Around 3.1% of the sample comes from the top ten.

CDR1 SGHKS and CDR2 YYEKEE were looked up in the germline V gene (reference sequence). The germline V and J ends show losses of 0 bases and 4 bases respectively, and no gene match explains 3 bases of the junction. Including cysteine and phenylalanine, the CDR3 has 14 amino acids. This entry keeps only the CDR3 DNA: 42 bases, framed from base 1. Overall study outcomes, separate from this receptor: Spike-specific TCR breadth and depth rose significantly after two AZD1222 doses compared with day 0 and with MenACWY recipients. No day 14 peak-response samples were available, so repertoires were characterized only after the peak T cell response. The vaccine-associated CD4 TCRs covered the entire spike protein, and the dominant responses fell in regions 160-218 and 743-854. Epitopes outside the regions mutated in the B.1.351 and B.1.1.7 variants were reportedly recognized by nearly half of the unique spike-specific TCRs. The 56-69-year group was small, and its depth increase did not reach significance, likely because of low power. Most participants were white British and females outnumbered males, and the authors suggested that clonal diversity may have been underestimated. Only five to seven AZD1222 recipients were SARS-CoV-2 seropositive at baseline, limiting conclusions about previously exposed vaccinees.

Source: peripheral blood, taken 28 days after the second AZD1222 dose. The clonotype originates from an adult who received the AZD1222 COVID-19 vaccine. The receptor chain draws on TRBV5-5 and TRBJ2-7; 8 junctional bases match TRBD2. The CDR3 has the sequence CASSLAGGQYEQYF. Read as DNA, the sequence is TGTGCCAGCAGCTTGGCGGGGGGGCAGTACGAGCAGTACTTC. Joined to the reference TRBV5-5 and TRBJ2-7 proteins, this CDR3 gives the full variable domain: DAGVTQSPTHLIKTRGQQVTLRCSPISGHKSVSWYQQVLGQGPQFIFQYYEKEERGRGNFPDRFSARQFPNYSSELNVNALLLGDSALYLCASSLAGGQYEQYFGPGTRLTVT.